Listed here is a single T cell receptor beta chain. No antigen is known for it. The data belong to a study of T-cell reconstitution after alpha-beta-depleted transplantation in children. Unique molecular identifiers tagged the TCRbeta library. TCRdb processed the PCR reads anew with MiXCR; each CDR3 protein has one entry. The sample yields 250,000 or so distinct CDR3 sequences, about 24% seen once. Notes on the study in general: Diversity of TCRbeta at day 60 was high in some patients, arising from surviving recipient T cells and thymic progenitors. Expanded graft clones numbering several hundred reportedly gave rise to alpha-beta T cells about two months after transplant.

The CDR3 totals 15 residues. Trimming took off 4 bases at V and 5 bases at J, with 16 bases between the two ends. Per germline, CDR1 MNHEY and CDR2 SMNVEV (reference sequence). The chain combines TRBV27 with TRBJ2-3; no firm D call. This TCR derives from a female patient between 2 and 15 years old who had a stem cell transplant for congenital amegakaryocytic thrombocytopenia, so the T cells may come from the graft donor. The sample consisted of PBMCs, mostly from graft donor cells, taken 360 days after TCRalphabeta/CD19-depleted stem cell transplant. CDR3 amino acids: CASSSSFWSGDTQYF. In DNA form, the CDR3 reads TGTGCCAGCAGTTCATCCTTTTGGTCCGGAGATACGCAGTATTTT.